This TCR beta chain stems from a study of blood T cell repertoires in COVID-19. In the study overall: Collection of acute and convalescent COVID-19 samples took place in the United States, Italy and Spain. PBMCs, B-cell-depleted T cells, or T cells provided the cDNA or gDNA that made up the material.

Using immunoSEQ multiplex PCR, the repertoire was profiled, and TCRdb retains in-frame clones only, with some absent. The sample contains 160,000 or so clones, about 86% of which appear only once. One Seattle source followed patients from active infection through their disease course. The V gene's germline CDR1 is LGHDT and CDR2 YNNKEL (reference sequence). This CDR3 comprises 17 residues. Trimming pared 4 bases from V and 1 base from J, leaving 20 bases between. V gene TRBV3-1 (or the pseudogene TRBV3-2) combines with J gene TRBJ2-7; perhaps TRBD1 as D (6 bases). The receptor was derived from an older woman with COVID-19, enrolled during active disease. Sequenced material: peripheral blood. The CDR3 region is CASSPSSRGQRSYEQYF. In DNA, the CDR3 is TGTGCCAGCAGCCCATCCTCCCGTGGACAGCGATCCTACGAGCAGTACTTC.